These 10 T cell receptor beta chains were sequenced from one sample in a study of blood T cells in healthy people across ages. The authors ran a second PCR of roughly 6 to 11 cycles using a sample-barcoded 5' primer and a J-beta primer mix. TCRdb re-called the 5' RACE reads with MiXCR, one entry per CDR3 protein. The sample consists of 920,000 or so distinct CDR3 sequences, more than 35% of them appearing once. What was sequenced was blood. These TCRs come from a woman aged 60-75 years in good health.

This clonotype was found a few times. The V gene is TRBV20-1, the J gene TRBJ2-7; 9 bases line up with TRBD1. The CDR3 length is 15 residues. V lost 2 bases and J lost 2; bases outside the gene matches: 7. Looked up from germline, CDR1 is DFQATT and CDR2 is SNEGSKA (reference sequence). The CDR3: CSARSGTGNTYEQYF. The CDR3 coding sequence is TGCAGTGCTAGATCCGGGACAGGGAATACCTACGAGCAGTACTTC.

Turning to this clonotype: Since a much larger clone is just one base distant, this may be a read error. This chain uses TRBV20-1 with TRBJ2-1; D remains unclear. The CDR3 has 11 residues. CDR1 is DFQATT and CDR2 is SNEGSKA in the germline V gene (reference sequence). The ends were cut back, 4 bases at V and 5 bases at J, with 6 bases in the middle. The CDR3 DNA follows: TGCAGTGCTACTCACCACAATGAGCAGTTCTTC. Amino acid sequence: CSATHHNEQFF.

The V call is TRBV20-1, the J call TRBJ2-7, with D perhaps TRBD2 (6 bases). Germline assignment: CDR1 DFQATT and CDR2 SNEGSKA (reference sequence). V gave up 3 bases and J gave up 0 bases, with 12 bases separating them. The CDR3 is made up of 14 amino acids. The CDR3 coding sequence is TGCAGTGCTAGTCTTGGGACTCACTCCTACGAGCAGTACTTC. Protein sequence: CSASLGTHSYEQYF.

This rearrangement joins TRBV7-3 to TRBJ2-2; the match to TRBD2 covers 10 bases. Germline V CDR1 and CDR2: SGHTA, FQGTGA. The V and J ends lost 5 bases and 3 bases, in that order; junction bases with no gene match: 6. This CDR3 comprises 16 residues. This CDR3 reads CASSPSSGSYTGELFF. Here the CDR3 DNA reads TGTGCCAGCAGCCCTTCTAGCGGGAGCTACACCGGGGAGCTGTTTTTT.

The chain combines TRBV6-1 with TRBJ2-7, with D possibly matching TRBD2 (5 bases). V was trimmed by 7 bases and J by 3 bases, leaving 19 bases between them. In germline, CDR1 is MNHNS, CDR2 SASEGT. This CDR3 has 15 residues. In DNA form, the CDR3 reads TGTGCCAGCATTGGACTCGGCATAGCTGGCTACGAGCAGTACTTC. Its protein is CASIGLGIAGYEQYF.

The chain combines TRBV7-2 with TRBJ1-2; a weak D match, TRBD1 (5 bases). Trimming took off 1 base at V and 0 bases at J, with 12 bases between the two ends. This CDR3 has 16 amino acids. Germline V gene lookup returns CDR1 SGHTA and CDR2 FQGNSA. Written as DNA, the CDR3 is TGTGCCAGCAGCTTAGGGGCCCAGGGTACTAACTATGGCTACACCTTC. Translating it yields CASSLGAQGTNYGYTF.

Ten or more counts support this clonotype. The rearrangement links TRBV2 to TRBJ2-1; 7 positions match TRBD1. This CDR3 is built from 13 residues. In germline, CDR1 is SNHLY, CDR2 FYNNEI. J gave up 14 bases and V 1 base, and 8 bases lay outside the gene matches. CDR3 nucleotides: TGTGCCAGCAGTGAAGTACGGGACAGTTTGGAGTTCTTC. Amino acid sequence: CASSEVRDSLEFF.

On this clonotype itself: An end of the junction does not agree with germline; a read error may underlie this. V is TRBV2 and J is TRBJ2-6; D not resolved. Germline V lookup: CDR1 SNHLY, CDR2 FYNNEI. This CDR3 is built from 16 residues. The DNA of the CDR3 is TGTGCCAGCAGAGAAGGGATCCACTCTGGGGCCAACGTCCTGACTTTC. This codes for CASREGIHSGANVLTF.

This clonotype was seen a single time. V gene TRBV20-1 combines with J gene TRBJ1-2; no reliable D call. The V and J ends lost 0 bases and 8 bases respectively, with 16 bases between them. CDR3 size: 14 residues. Germline values: CDR1 DFQATT, CDR2 SNEGSKA (reference sequence). DNA of the CDR3: TGCAGTGCTAGAGATGGCGCGACCCGGGAGGGCTACACCTTC. This encodes CSARDGATREGYTF.

The chain joins TRBV5-5 to TRBJ2-2; 8 bases match TRBD1. Germline CDR1 reads SGHKS; CDR2 reads YYEKEE (reference sequence). The V and J ends lost 0 bases and 4 bases, in that order; junction bases with no gene match: 5. This CDR3 region has 16 residues. In nucleotides, the CDR3 is TGTGCCAGCAGCTTGGGGCAGGGGGCTATCACCGGGGAGCTGTTTTTT. Its translation is CASSLGQGAITGELFF.